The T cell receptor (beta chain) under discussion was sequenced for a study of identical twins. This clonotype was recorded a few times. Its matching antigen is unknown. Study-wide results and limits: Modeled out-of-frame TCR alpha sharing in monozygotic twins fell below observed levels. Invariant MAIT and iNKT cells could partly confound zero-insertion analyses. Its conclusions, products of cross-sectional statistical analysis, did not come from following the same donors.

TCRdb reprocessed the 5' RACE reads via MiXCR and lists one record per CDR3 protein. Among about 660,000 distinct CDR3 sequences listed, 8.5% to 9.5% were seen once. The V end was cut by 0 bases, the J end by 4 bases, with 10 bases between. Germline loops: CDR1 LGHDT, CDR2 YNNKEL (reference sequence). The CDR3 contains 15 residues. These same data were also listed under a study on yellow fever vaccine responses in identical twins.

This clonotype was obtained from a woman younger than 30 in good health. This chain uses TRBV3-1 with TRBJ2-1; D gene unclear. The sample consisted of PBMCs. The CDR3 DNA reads TGTGCCAGCAGCCAAGATTATTATAAGTACAATGAGCAGTTCTTC. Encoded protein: CASSQDYYKYNEQFF.